This T cell receptor (beta chain) was sequenced during a study of control samples from healthy donors and cancer patients. The repertoire was sequenced with immunoSEQ multiplex PCR; TCRdb's copy has only in-frame clones and lacks some. Altogether some 130,000 clones are present, less than 90% being singletons, with the ten largest covering around 10%. Sequencing input: blood. This clonotype was sampled from a woman aged 25-40 years in good health.

In DNA, the CDR3 is TGCGCCAGCAGCCCCGCCCTGGGGGAATCTGGAGAGACCCAGTACTTC. It is translated as CASSPALGESGETQYF. The chain combines TRBV5-1 with TRBJ2-5; D is possibly TRBD1 or TRBD2 (5 bases each). Trimming pared 4 bases from V and 4 bases from J, leaving 20 bases between. This CDR3 comprises 16 residues. Germline assignment: CDR1 SGHRS and CDR2 YFSETQ.